This T cell receptor (beta chain) appears in the sequencing data of a study of T cells in Graves' hyperthyroidism and ophthalmopathy (dated by TCRdb to between 2017 and 2020). General notes on the study: Peripheral blood samples were taken at the time of initial diagnosis, prior to any treatment. A discovery cohort of around 98 patients, approximately 45 with Graves' ophthalmopathy and 55 to 60 with stable Graves' hyperthyroidism, was used to find distinguishing TCR V-J signatures. An independent validation cohort of under 20 hyperthyroidism patients and 17 patients who later progressed to ophthalmopathy tested prospective prediction of ophthalmopathy. The 90 to 100 discovery patients were randomly divided into training and test sets at a 7:3 ratio. In several Graves' hyperthyroidism patients, the study also compared T-cell repertoires from thyroid tissue with T-cell repertoires from blood. After blood sampling, hyperthyroidism patients were treated with methimazole at a starting dose of 30 mg daily, and ophthalmopathy patients were treated with high-dose intravenous methylprednisolone. TCR Vbeta CDR3 sequencing of 120 to 150 peripheral blood samples (43 ophthalmopathy, under 80 hyperthyroidism and approximately 17 progressor patients) is reported in the paper. General study outcomes and caveats: In validation, the model predicted progression to ophthalmopathy a median of about 6.8 months before onset, with about 67% sensitivity and about 72% specificity. Most expanded thyroid clonotypes (frequency above 0.001) were also detected in blood, a finding suggesting that blood repertoires may reflect thyroid immune responses. No statistical method was used to fix the sample size in advance, and group allocation was not hidden from the investigators. In cross-validation, a model built on a 13 V-J signature told ophthalmopathy apart from stable hyperthyroidism with roughly 87% sensitivity and approximately 81% specificity, and in testing the same model reached 80%/75%.

Graves' hyperthyroidism was defined as stable when no progression to ophthalmopathy occurred over 18 months of follow-up. Hyperthyroidism patients were newly diagnosed, had a disease duration of under 2 months, and were aged 18 to 65 years. Patients with uncontrolled infections, other autoimmune diseases, pregnancy or lactation were excluded. Diagnoses relied on clinical symptoms, serum thyroxine and TRAb, thyroid ultrasound and orbital computed tomography. PBMCs were isolated from 7.5 to 10 ml of fresh peripheral blood by Ficoll-Paque density gradient centrifugation. Total RNA was extracted using Trizol reagent, and RNA quality was assessed on an Agilent 2100 Bioanalyzer. TCR beta CDR3 regions were amplified from RNA transcripts. The TCR CDR3 was subjected to a first round of RT-PCR using the HTBI primer set and the Qiagen OneStep RT-PCR kit. A second multiplex PCR round built the libraries, followed by size selection and purification. The libraries were sequenced on an Illumina HiSeq2000 using paired-end 100 bp reads. As for the authors' bioinformatics: SOAPnuke was used to process the raw data, removing reads that contained adapters or uncalled bases, had a mean Phred below 15, or lacked an exact match to the constant primer or identifier. High-quality paired reads were merged using COPE v1.2.5, and each unique nucleotide sequence was defined as a clonotype. MiTCR v1.1 was used to align clonotypes to the IMGT TRBV, TRBD and TRBJ reference segments. Only V-J combinations with frequency above 0.0001, covering 99% to 99.2% of repertoires, were analysed. The TCS score was defined as F50 (clonal expansion) divided by E x V (chaos), with BLOSUM62-based TCRdist calculated between CDR3 peptides within each V-J. Welch's t-statistics and random forest reduced 450 to 600 V-J features to 10 to 15, which were used in a naive Bayes classifier (R e1071). TCRdb ran its own pipeline on the public reads, namely fastp trimming at Q25 and MiXCR clone calling, and kept in-frame beta chains. One record per CDR3 amino acid sequence lists the most common genes and DNA. It is TCRdb's table, rather than the study itself, that gives the V and J calls and clone size. Here the sample has approximately 360,000 distinct CDR3 sequences; 20% to 30% occur a single time. The top ten constitute around 67% of the sample.

Worth noting for this clonotype: Its binding antigen is unknown. Base qualities are not recorded, but no much larger clone differs from it by a single base.

The V end gives up 2 bases and the J end 9 bases, leaving 8 bases in the junction not matched to a gene. Including cysteine and phenylalanine, the CDR3 has 15 amino acids. Only the CDR3 portion is preserved as DNA: 45 bases, with reading frame beginning at the first base. CDR1 and CDR2 are drawn from the germline V gene (reference sequence): LNHDA, SQIVND. The sequenced sample consisted of blood. The chain couples TRBV19 to TRBJ2-1, and TRBD2 matches 9 of the central bases. The source is a man aged 50 to 60 with Graves' hyperthyroidism. The CDR3 region: CASSIFAGGPAEQFF. The nucleotide sequence reads TGTGCCAGTAGTATATTCGCGGGAGGGCCAGCTGAGCAGTTCTTC.